Here is one T cell receptor (beta chain) with its context. Its antigen is currently unknown. These data originate in a study of T cell responses to AZD1222 COVID-19 vaccine. Regarding the study as a whole: Clonal diversity was possibly underestimated, and white British individuals and females predominated among donors. Reportedly, close to half of spike-specific TCRs are directed against unmutated variant regions. Two doses of AZD1222 preceded a rise in Spike-specific TCR breadth and depth.

This CDR3 is built from 15 residues. Looked up from germline, CDR1 is SGHAT and CDR2 is FQNNGV. V dropped 3 bases and J dropped 5 bases, with 11 bases sitting between them. Pooled in the analysis were second doses at about 4 or about 12 weeks. The method was immunoSEQ multiplex PCR; TCRdb's version includes in-frame clones alone and lacks a portion of them. The sample includes more than 150,000 clones, approximately 93% seen only once; the top ten take roughly 3.5%. The material was peripheral blood, obtained 28 days after the second AZD1222 dose. This sequence was found in an adult who received the AZD1222 COVID-19 vaccine. This chain links TRBV11-2 with TRBJ1-6; no clear D. As DNA, the CDR3 is TGTGCCAGCAGCTTTTCCGGGAGCAATAATTCACCCCTCCACTTT. Translating gives CASSFSGSNNSPLHF.